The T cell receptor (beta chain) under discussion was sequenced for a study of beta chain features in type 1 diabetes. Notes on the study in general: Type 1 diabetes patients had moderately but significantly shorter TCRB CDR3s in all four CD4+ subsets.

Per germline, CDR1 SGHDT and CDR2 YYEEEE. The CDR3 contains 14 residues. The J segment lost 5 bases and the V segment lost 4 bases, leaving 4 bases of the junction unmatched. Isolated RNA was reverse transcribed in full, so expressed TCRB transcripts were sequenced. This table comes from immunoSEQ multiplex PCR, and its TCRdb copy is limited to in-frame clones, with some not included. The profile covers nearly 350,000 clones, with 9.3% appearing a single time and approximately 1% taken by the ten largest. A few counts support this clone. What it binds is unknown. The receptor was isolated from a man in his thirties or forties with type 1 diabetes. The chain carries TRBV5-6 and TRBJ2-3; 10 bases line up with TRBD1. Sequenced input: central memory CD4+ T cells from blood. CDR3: CASSRGQGKDTQYF. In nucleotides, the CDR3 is TGTGCCAGCAGCCGGGGACAGGGGAAAGATACGCAGTATTTT.